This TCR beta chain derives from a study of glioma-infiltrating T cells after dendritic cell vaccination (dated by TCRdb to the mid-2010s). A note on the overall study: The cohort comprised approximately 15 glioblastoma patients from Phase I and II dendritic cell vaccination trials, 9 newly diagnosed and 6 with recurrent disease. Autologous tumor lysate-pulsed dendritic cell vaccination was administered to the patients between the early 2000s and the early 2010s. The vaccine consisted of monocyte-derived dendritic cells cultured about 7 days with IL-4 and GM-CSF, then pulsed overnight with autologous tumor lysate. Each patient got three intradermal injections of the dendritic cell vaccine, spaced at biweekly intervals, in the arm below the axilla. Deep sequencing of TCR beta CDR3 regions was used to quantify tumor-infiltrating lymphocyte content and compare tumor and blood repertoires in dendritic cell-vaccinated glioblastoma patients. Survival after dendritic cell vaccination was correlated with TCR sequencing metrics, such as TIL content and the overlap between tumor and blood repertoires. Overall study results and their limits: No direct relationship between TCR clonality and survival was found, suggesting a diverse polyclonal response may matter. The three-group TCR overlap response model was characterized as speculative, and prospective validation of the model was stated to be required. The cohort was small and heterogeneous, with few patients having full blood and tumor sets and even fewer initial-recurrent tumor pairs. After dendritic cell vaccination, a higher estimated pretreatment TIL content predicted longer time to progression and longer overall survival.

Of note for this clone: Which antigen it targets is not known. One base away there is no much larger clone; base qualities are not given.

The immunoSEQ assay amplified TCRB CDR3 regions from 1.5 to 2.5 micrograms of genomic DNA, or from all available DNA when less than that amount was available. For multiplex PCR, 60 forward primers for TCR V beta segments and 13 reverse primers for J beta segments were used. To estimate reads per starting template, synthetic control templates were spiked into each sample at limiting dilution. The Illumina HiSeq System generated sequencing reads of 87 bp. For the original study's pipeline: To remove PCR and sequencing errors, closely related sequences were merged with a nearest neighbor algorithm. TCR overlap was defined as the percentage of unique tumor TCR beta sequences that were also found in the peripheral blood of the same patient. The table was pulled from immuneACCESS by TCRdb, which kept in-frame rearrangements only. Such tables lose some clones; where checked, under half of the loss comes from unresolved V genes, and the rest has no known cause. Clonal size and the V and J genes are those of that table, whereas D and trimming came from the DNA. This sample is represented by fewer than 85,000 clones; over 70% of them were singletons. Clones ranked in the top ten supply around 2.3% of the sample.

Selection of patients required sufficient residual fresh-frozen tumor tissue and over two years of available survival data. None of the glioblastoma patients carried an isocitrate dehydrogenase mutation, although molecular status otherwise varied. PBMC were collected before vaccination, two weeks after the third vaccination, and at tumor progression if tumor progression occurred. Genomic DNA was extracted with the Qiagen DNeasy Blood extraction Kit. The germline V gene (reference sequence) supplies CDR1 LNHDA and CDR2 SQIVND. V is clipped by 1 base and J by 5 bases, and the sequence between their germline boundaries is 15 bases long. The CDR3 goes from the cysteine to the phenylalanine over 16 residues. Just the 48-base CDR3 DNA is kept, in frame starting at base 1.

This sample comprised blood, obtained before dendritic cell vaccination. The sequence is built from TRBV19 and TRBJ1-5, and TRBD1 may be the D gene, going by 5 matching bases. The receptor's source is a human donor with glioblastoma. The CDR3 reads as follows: CASSIVTDPGYQPQHF. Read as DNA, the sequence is TGTGCCAGTAGTATAGTGACAGACCCTGGGTATCAGCCCCAGCATTTT.